A selection of T cell receptor beta chains follows, all from one sample in a study of regulatory and conventional T cells in RAG deficiency. Libraries were prepared by immunoSEQ multiplex PCR; TCRdb keeps only in-frame clonotypes and omits some of them. The sample contains 25,000 to 35,000 clones, about 96% of which appear only once. These same data were also listed under a study on regulatory T cells.

Specimen: CD25- CD4+ T cells sorted from blood. The receptor source for this set is a human donor in good health. Both conserved end residues are part of each CDR3. A D gene is named only where the DNA matches it firmly. Size tells how often a clone was seen (once, few, many) or the class of an expanded clone, and some rows leave it out.

J | size | D | V | CDR3 | DNA
TRBJ2-1 | . | . | TRBV6-1 | CASSEASPRRISYNEQFF | TGTGCCAGCAGTGAAGCGTCCCCCCGGAGAATCTCCTACAATGAGCAGTTCTTC
TRBJ2-7 | . | . | TRBV5-6 | CASSLGQIYEQYF | TGTGCCAGCAGCTTGGGTCAGATCTACGAGCAGTACTTC
TRBJ1-1 | . | . | TRBV18 | CASSPPRRMNTEAFF | TGTGCCAGCTCACCACCGAGGAGGATGAACACTGAAGCTTTCTTT
TRBJ2-4 | . | . | TRBV18 | CASSPLDRQVENIQYF | TGTGCCAGCTCACCACTAGATAGACAGGTAGAAAACATTCAGTACTTC
TRBJ2-3 | . | TRBD2 | TRBV4-2 | CASSRKRGNTDTQYF | TGTGCCAGCAGCCGGAAGCGGGGTAACACAGATACGCAGTATTTT
TRBJ2-3 | . | . | TRBV12-5 | CASGLGGWDTDTQYF | TGTGCTAGTGGTTTGGGAGGGTGGGACACAGATACGCAGTATTTT
TRBJ1-5 | . | TRBD1 | TRBV6-1 | CASINRQGNQPQHF | TGTGCCAGCATAAATAGACAGGGAAATCAGCCCCAGCATTTT
TRBJ1-2 | . | . | TRBV6-5 | CASRAPPPYGYTF | TGTGCCAGCAGGGCACCACCGCCCTATGGCTACACCTTC
TRBJ1-4 | few | . | TRBV18 | CASSPLPGQIATNEKLFF | TGTGCCAGCTCACCTCTTCCCGGACAGATTGCAACTAATGAAAAACTGTTTTTT
TRBJ1-2 | . | . | TRBV30 | CAWSLRGGMNYGYTF | TGTGCCTGGAGTCTCCGGGGGGGTATGAACTATGGCTACACCTTC
TRBJ1-2 | . | . | TRBV12-5 | CASGRQAYYGYTF | TGTGCTAGTGGCCGACAGGCGTACTATGGCTACACCTTC
TRBJ2-5 | . | TRBD2 | TRBV7-2 | CASSPGLAALQETQYF | TGTGCCAGCAGCCCTGGACTAGCGGCCCTCCAAGAGACCCAGTACTTC
TRBJ1-6 | . | TRBD1 | TRBV9 | CASSGVGQGRDNSPLHF | TGTGCCAGCAGCGGAGTCGGACAGGGAAGAGATAATTCACCCCTCCACTTT
TRBJ2-3 | . | TRBD2 | TRBV5-1 | CASLAGGADTQYF | TGCGCCAGTCTAGCGGGAGGGGCAGATACGCAGTATTTT
TRBJ1-5 | . | . | TRBV7-9 | CASSRTESNQPQHF | TGTGCCAGCAGCCGGACAGAGAGCAATCAGCCCCAGCATTTT
TRBJ2-7 | . | . | TRBV25-1 | CASSEGGPLYEQYF | TGTGCCAGCAGTGAGGGGGGTCCCCTGTACGAGCAGTACTTC
TRBJ1-3 | once | . | TRBV7-9 | CASSLTGLSGNTIYF | TGTGCCAGCAGCTTAACAGGGCTCTCTGGAAACACCATATATTTT
TRBJ2-1 | . | TRBD2 | TRBV6-5 | CAVRVLAEENEQFF | TGTGCCGTCCGGGTTCTAGCGGAGGAAAATGAGCAGTTCTTC
TRBJ1-2 | . | TRBD1 | TRBV28 | CASSTPGTGKLGGYTF | TGTGCCAGCAGTACTCCCGGGACAGGGAAGTTGGGTGGCTACACCTTC
TRBJ1-6 | . | . | TRBV30 | CAYLTGSYNSPLHF | TGTGCCTATTTAACCGGGAGTTATAATTCACCCCTCCACTTT
TRBJ1-4 | . | TRBD1 | TRBV11-2 | CASSLDRGRGLSNEKLFF | TGTGCCAGCAGCTTAGATCGGGGCAGGGGGCTGTCTAATGAAAAACTGTTTTTT
TRBJ2-1 | . | TRBD2 | TRBV4-1 | CASSRNSGGNYNEQFF | TGCGCCAGCAGCCGGAATAGCGGGGGGAACTACAATGAGCAGTTCTTC
TRBJ2-1 | . | TRBD2 | TRBV6-5 | CASGRAHYNEQFF | TGTGCCAGCGGGAGGGCACACTATAATGAGCAGTTCTTC
TRBJ1-2 | . | . | TRBV19 | CASSRSLSYGYTF | TGTGCCAGTAGTCGAAGTCTGAGCTATGGCTACACCTTC
TRBJ1-1 | . | TRBD1 | TRBV11-2 | CASSGGQGRTEAFF | TGTGCCAGCAGCGGAGGACAGGGGAGGACTGAAGCTTTCTTT
TRBJ2-1 | . | . | TRBV11-3 | CASSLGLQRPHEQFF | TGTGCCAGCAGCTTAGGTCTCCAGAGGCCCCATGAGCAGTTCTTC
TRBJ2-5 | . | TRBD1 | TRBV5-6 | CASSPYDRAGETQYF | TGTGCCAGCAGCCCATACGACAGGGCCGGAGAGACCCAGTACTTC
TRBJ2-6 | . | TRBD2 | TRBV7-9 | CASSFGGGSGANVLTF | TGTGCCAGCAGCTTTGGCGGGGGCTCTGGGGCCAACGTCCTGACTTTC
TRBJ1-5 | . | . | TRBV6-5 | CASRRSGDQPQHF | TGTGCCAGCAGACGGTCAGGGGATCAGCCCCAGCATTTT
TRBJ1-2 | . | TRBD1 | TRBV15 | CATSRDQGVYGYTF | TGTGCCACCAGCAGAGATCAGGGGGTCTATGGCTACACCTTC
TRBJ2-3 | . | . | TRBV27 | CASSLPGVNTQYF | TGTGCCAGCAGTTTACCAGGGGTTAATACGCAGTATTTT
TRBJ2-1 | few | . | TRBV6-6 | CASSYSEYNEQFF | TGTGCCAGCAGTTACTCGGAGTACAATGAGCAGTTCTTC
TRBJ2-3 | . | . | TRBV5-6 | CASSLGPRNSRDTQYF | TGTGCCAGCAGCTTGGGCCCAAGGAACAGCAGAGATACGCAGTATTTT
TRBJ2-5 | . | TRBD2 | TRBV6-5 | CASSYGGGLKETQYF | TGTGCCAGCAGTTACGGGGGGGGATTGAAAGAGACCCAGTACTTC
TRBJ1-2 | . | . | TRBV5-5 | CASRLVLLTGTGGYTF | TGTGCCAGCAGGCTGGTATTATTAACAGGGACGGGTGGCTACACCTTC
TRBJ1-3 | . | . | TRBV6-5 | CASSYSQGLSGNTIYF | TGTGCCAGCAGTTACTCGCAGGGCCTCTCTGGAAACACCATATATTTT
TRBJ2-1 | . | TRBD2 | TRBV5-4 | CASSLTSAPSYNEQFF | TGTGCCAGCAGCTTGACTAGCGCCCCATCCTACAATGAGCAGTTCTTC
TRBJ2-7 | . | TRBD2 | TRBV5-5 | CASSLGVGLAGGEEQYF | TGTGCCAGCAGCTTGGGGGTAGGACTAGCGGGAGGAGAAGAGCAGTACTTC
TRBJ1-2 | . | TRBD1 | TRBV18 | CASSPPTGVGYTF | TGTGCCAGCTCACCACCTACAGGGGTCGGCTACACCTTC
TRBJ2-1 | . | TRBD2 | TRBV7-2 | CASSLVGTTSGGYNEQFF | TGTGCCAGCAGCTTAGTGGGAACTACTAGCGGGGGGTACAATGAGCAGTTCTTC
TRBJ2-3 | . | TRBD2 | TRBV30 | CAWRQTLAGPTDTQYF | TGTGCCTGGAGGCAAACGCTAGCGGGACCCACAGATACGCAGTATTTT
TRBJ1-2 | . | TRBD1 | TRBV7-3 | CASSLEGGFSYTF | TGTGCCAGCAGCTTAGAAGGGGGCTTTAGCTACACCTTC